Below are 18 T cell receptor beta chains sequenced from a single sample in a study of cytomegalovirus exposure and HLA in healthy donors. Primers included in the PCR were 60 Vbeta and 13 Jbeta primers. Clones were sequenced by immunoSEQ multiplex PCR, and TCRdb holds only the in-frame ones, with some missing. Found here are more than 85,000 clones, around 80% of them singletons; the top ten hold more than 0.95%. The sequenced sample consisted of PBMCs. These TCRs come from a woman aged 18 to 35 in good health and CMV-seronegative.

This clone was counted between two and nine times. The V call is TRBV5-6, the J call TRBJ2-1, with TRBD2 identical over 10 bases. The germline V gene has CDR1 SGHDT and CDR2 YYEEEE. Trimming took 4 bases from V and 4 from J; bases not matched to a gene: 2. CDR3 length: 14 residues. CDR3 bases: TGTGCCAGCAGCGGACTAGCGGCTTACAATGAGCAGTTCTTC. This encodes CASSGLAAYNEQFF. The full variable domain, rest sourced from reference TRBV5-6 and TRBJ2-1, is DAGVTQSPTHLIKTRGQQVTLRCSPKSGHDTVSWYQQALGQGPQFIFQYYEEEERQRGNFPDRFSGHQFPNYSSELNVNALLLGDSALYLCASSGLAAYNEQFFGPGTRLTVL.

The chain recombines TRBV19 with TRBJ2-1; 12 nucleotides align to TRBD2. Trimming at V came to 5 bases and at J to 10 bases, leaving 9 bases not matched to a gene. The V gene's germline CDR1 is LNHDA and CDR2 SQIVND (reference sequence). This CDR3 is 15 amino acids long. CDR3 sequence reads: CASSPTRLAGDEQFF. The CDR3 region has the DNA TGTGCCAGTAGTCCGACCCGACTAGCGGGGGACGAGCAGTTCTTC.

This chain links TRBV4-3 with TRBJ2-5, with D perhaps matching TRBD1 (7 bases). Trimming shortened V by 3 bases and J by 0 bases, and 20 bases separated the two germline ends. This CDR3 has 18 residues. Per the germline V gene, CDR1 is LGHNA and CDR2 is YSLEER. CDR3 protein: CASSQKIPRGEYQETQYF. The CDR3, as DNA: TGCGCCAGCAGCCAGAAGATCCCCAGGGGGGAGTACCAAGAGACCCAGTACTTC.

The chain has TRBV6-5 and TRBJ2-5; the match to TRBD1 covers 8 bases. The V gene end was trimmed by 0 bases and the J gene end by 5 bases; junction bases not matched to a gene: 5. CDR3 length equals 15 residues. In germline, CDR1 is MNHEY, CDR2 SVGAGI. CDR3 sequence: CASSYSRQGWETQYF. CDR3 sequence (DNA): TGTGCCAGCAGTTACTCCCGACAGGGGTGGGAGACCCAGTACTTC.

The rearrangement joins TRBV18 to TRBJ2-5, with 8 positions matching TRBD1. The CDR3 is 16 residues long. The trim removed 5 bases at V and 4 bases at J, leaving 12 bases unmatched. Germline V lookup: CDR1 KGHSH, CDR2 LQKENI. The CDR3 sequence is CASSFGQGLTRETQYF. The CDR3 DNA sequence: TGTGCCAGCTCATTCGGACAGGGTCTTACTAGAGAGACCCAGTACTTC. The full variable domain, rest sourced from reference TRBV18 and TRBJ2-5, is NAGVMQNPRHLVRRRGQEARLRCSPMKGHSHVYWYRQLPEEGLKFMVYLQKENIIDESGMPKERFSAEFPKEGPSILRIQQVVRGDSAAYFCASSFGQGLTRETQYFGPGTRLLVL.

The V call is TRBV9, the J call TRBJ1-2; TRBD1 is a possible D gene (5 bases). The germline V and J ends were trimmed by 4 bases and 2 bases, with 9 bases remaining between them. Germline V lookup: CDR1 SGDLS, CDR2 YYNGEE. This CDR3 comprises 13 residues. The CDR3: CASSLDRNYGYTF. Here the CDR3 DNA reads TGTGCCAGCAGCCTCGACAGAAACTATGGCTACACCTTC.

This clone came up a few times. V is TRBV4-3 and J is TRBJ1-1; maybe TRBD1 (6 bases). V was clipped by 4 bases and J by 2 bases, with 14 bases between them. Germline V CDR1 and CDR2: LGHNA, YSLEER. This CDR3 has 15 amino acids. The chain's CDR3 is CASSRIRGNNTEAFF. CDR3 DNA: TGCGCCAGCAGCCGTATTAGGGGGAATAACACTGAAGCTTTCTTT.

This clone was observed a handful of times. This rearrangement joins TRBV6-5 to TRBJ1-1, with D possibly matching TRBD1 (6 bases). Trimming cost V 2 bases and J 6 bases, with 19 bases left between them. The CDR3 runs to 16 residues. Germline CDR1 MNHEY, CDR2 SVGAGI. The DNA of the CDR3 is TGTGCCAGCAGTTACGGGTGGTCCCGGGGGGCATCTGAAGCTTTCTTT. This gives the protein CASSYGWSRGASEAFF.

The chain links TRBV7-9 to TRBJ2-3; 8 bases are shared with TRBD2. The CDR3 is 15 residues long. The V gene's germline CDR1 is SEHNR and CDR2 FQNEAQ (reference sequence). V gave up 5 bases and J gave up 2 bases; unmatched junction bases: 6. CDR3 loop: CASSVLADFTDTQYF. The DNA for the CDR3 is TGTGCCAGCAGCGTACTAGCGGACTTCACAGATACGCAGTATTTT. Together with reference TRBV7-9 and TRBJ2-3, the CDR3 gives the full variable domain: DTGVSQNPRHKITKRGQNVTFRCDPISEHNRLYWYRQTLGQGPEFLTYFQNEAQLEKSRLLSDRFSAERPKGSFSTLEIQRTEQGDSAMYLCASSVLADFTDTQYFGPGTRLTVL.

The rearrangement joins TRBV18 to TRBJ2-1, with 9 bases matching TRBD1. Unmatched junction bases numbered 10, after V lost 6 bases and J lost 7 bases. The CDR3 spans 15 residues. The V gene's germline CDR1 is KGHSH and CDR2 LQKENI. CDR3 protein: CASSIGQGQMNEQFF. DNA for the CDR3: TGTGCCAGCTCTATAGGACAGGGGCAGATGAATGAGCAGTTCTTC.

This rearrangement joins TRBV19 to TRBJ2-2; 9 bases align to TRBD2. The CDR3 spans 15 residues. Per germline, CDR1 LNHDA and CDR2 SQIVND (reference sequence). J was trimmed by 2 bases and V by 6 bases; bases with no gene match: 4. CDR3 bases: TGTGCCAGTAGGCTAGCGGGGAGTAACACCGGGGAGCTGTTTTTT. As protein: CASRLAGSNTGELFF.

V is TRBV6-1 and J is TRBJ2-1; tentatively, D is TRBD1 (6 bases). The CDR3 covers 14 residues. CDR1 is MNHNS and CDR2 is SASEGT in the germline V gene. Trimming took 5 bases from V and 4 from J, leaving 12 bases between them. This chain's CDR3 is CASSTGTTYNEQFF. Here the CDR3 DNA reads TGTGCCAGCAGTACCGGGACAACGTACAATGAGCAGTTCTTC.

The chain is built from TRBV11-2 and TRBJ2-4; D is possibly TRBD2 (7 bases). This CDR3 comprises 17 residues. Germline V gives CDR1 SGHAT, CDR2 FQNNGV. V lost 4 bases and J lost 0, with 16 bases in between. CDR3 loop: CASSSRSGGLAKNIQYF. The CDR3 DNA reads TGTGCCAGCAGCTCGAGATCGGGGGGCCTAGCCAAAAACATTCAGTACTTC.

The chain couples TRBV2 to TRBJ2-1, with 10 bases matching TRBD2. The CDR3 contains 17 residues. Germline loops: CDR1 SNHLY, CDR2 FYNNEI. V lost 1 base to trimming and J lost 5 bases; unmatched junction nucleotides: 8. CDR3 nucleotide sequence: TGTGCCAGCAGTGAAGAAACTACTAGCGGGGCTCACAATGAGCAGTTCTTC. The encoded protein is CASSEETTSGAHNEQFF.

The rearrangement uses TRBV5-1 and TRBJ2-5, with TRBD2 identical over 11 bases. The CDR3 is 18 amino acids. Per germline, CDR1 SGHRS and CDR2 YFSETQ. The V segment lost 1 base and the J segment 4 bases; nucleotides outside the gene matches: 12. CDR3 sequence: CASSLFSSGRPPTETQYF. CDR3 sequence (DNA): TGCGCCAGCAGCTTGTTTTCTAGCGGGAGGCCACCAACAGAGACCCAGTACTTC.

The rearrangement joins TRBV7-6 to TRBJ2-5, with TRBD2 matching over 10 bases. The CDR3 length is 18 residues. Germline V CDR1 and CDR2: SGHVS, FNYEAQ. J lost 5 bases, V lost 5 bases, and 17 bases had no gene match. CDR3 in DNA: TGTGCCAGCAGCCTCTGGTCGTCGGAGGATAGCGGGAGGGAGACCCAGTACTTC. As protein: CASSLWSSEDSGRETQYF.

The V gene is TRBV20-1, the J gene TRBJ1-1; D remains unclear. The CDR3 extends over 10 amino acids. Deletions cut 2 bases from V and 10 bases from J, with 8 bases between. Germline V gene sequence: CDR1 DFQATT, CDR2 SNEGSKA (reference sequence). The CDR3 sequence: CSARKQVAFF. The CDR3 coding sequence is TGCAGTGCTAGAAAGCAGGTAGCTTTCTTT.

The rearrangement links TRBV6-5 to TRBJ1-2; no clear D. The V gene's germline CDR1 is MNHEY and CDR2 SVGAGI. V lost 0 bases to trimming and J lost 4 bases, with 12 bases between them. The CDR3 spans 15 residues. In DNA, the CDR3 is TGTGCCAGCAGTTACTCGGAGACGGACTTCTATGGCTACACCTTC. As protein: CASSYSETDFYGYTF.